Below are 11 T cell receptor beta chains sequenced from a single sample in a study of identical twins (TCRdb year 2016). Library preparation used 5' RACE. Reads for this sample came from an Illumina HiSeq 2000. TCRdb applied fastp at Q25 and MiXCR to the public reads, then kept only in-frame beta chains. Rows are combined by CDR3 protein, so each entry shows the most common genes and DNA. This sample gives 200,000 or so distinct CDR3 sequences in total; more than 15% of them show up just once. Clones ranked in the top ten supply 40% of the sample. This same sample was also part of a study on T cells expressing NK-cell markers.

Sequencing used CD8+ T cells sorted from blood. The receptors here all came from a woman aged 18-29 years in good health.

This clonotype was detected many times. This chain joins TRBV12-3 or TRBV12-4 and TRBJ2-3, with no clear D. CDR3 length equals 12 residues. V was clipped by 4 bases and J by 4 bases, with 6 bases between them. The CDR3 DNA is TGTGCCAGCAGTTCATATTCAGATACGCAGTATTTT. Its translation: CASSSYSDTQYF.

This clonotype was counted many times. The rearrangement links TRBV12-3 or TRBV12-4 to TRBJ2-1; D tentatively fits TRBD1 or TRBD2 (6 bases each). CDR3 length equals 13 residues. The V and J ends lost 10 bases and 5 bases respectively, with 15 bases between them. The DNA of the CDR3 is TGTGCCACCGAGGGGGGATTCCACAATGAGCAGTTCTTC. Encoded protein: CATEGGFHNEQFF.

The genes are TRBV20-1 and TRBJ2-1; D is perhaps TRBD1 (6 bases). Germline V gene sequence: CDR1 DFQATT, CDR2 SNEGSKA (reference sequence). The CDR3 runs to 15 residues. The V end was cut by 0 bases, the J end by 3 bases, with 12 bases between. The CDR3 spells CSARDQGPVYNEQFF. CDR3 DNA sequence: TGCAGTGCTAGAGATCAGGGGCCCGTCTACAATGAGCAGTTCTTC.

This clonotype was found a few times. The CDR3 DNA is TGTGCCAGCAGCACCGCCGGGACTTCCCAAGAGACCCAGTACTTC. Translation: CASSTAGTSQETQYF. The rearrangement joins TRBV7-8 to TRBJ2-5; D perhaps matches TRBD2 (6 bases). Trimming stripped 5 bases from V and 1 base from J, with 14 bases between. Germline-derived CDR1 and CDR2 are SGHVS and FQNEAQ. The CDR3 length is 15 residues.

This clonotype was picked up a small number of times. The chain links TRBV6-2 or TRBV6-3 to TRBJ2-5; D may correspond to TRBD1 or TRBD2 (5 bases each). Trimming shortened V by 6 bases and J by 7 bases, and 18 bases separated the two germline ends. The germline V gene has CDR1 MNHEY and CDR2 SVGEGT. There are 14 residues in the CDR3. The CDR3 DNA follows: TGTGCCAGCAGCGCCGGGACCGCTCCGGGGACCCAGTACTTC. It encodes CASSAGTAPGTQYF.

This clonotype was observed a few times. This chain joins TRBV7-9 and TRBJ1-1; D uncertain. This CDR3 comprises 15 residues. The V end was cut by 5 bases, the J end by 0 bases, with 13 bases between. Per germline, CDR1 SEHNR and CDR2 FQNEAQ (reference sequence). CDR3 nucleotide sequence: TGTGCCAGCAGCATCAGTAGAGGGATGAACACTGAAGCTTTCTTT. Translated, it gives CASSISRGMNTEAFF.

The rearrangement joins TRBV12-3 or TRBV12-4 to TRBJ2-1, with 13 bases that match TRBD2. V was clipped by 7 bases and J by 4 bases; unmatched bases: 19. The CDR3 has 20 residues. CDR3 residues: CASMRAGTSGTGGLYNEQFF. For the CDR3, the DNA is TGTGCCAGCATGCGGGCCGGGACTAGCGGGACGGGTGGGCTTTACAATGAGCAGTTCTTC.

The chain employs TRBV28 and TRBJ2-3, with D unresolved. The CDR3 spans 12 residues. The germline V gene encodes CDR1 MDHEN and CDR2 SYDVKM. Trimming cost V 6 bases and J 6 bases, with 10 bases left between them. CDR3 loop: CASSPRLDTQYF. The CDR3 coding sequence is TGTGCCAGCAGCCCTCGTTTGGATACGCAGTATTTT.

This chain uses TRBV29-1 with TRBJ2-2, with 10 bases aligning to TRBD2. CDR1 is SQVTM, CDR2 ANQGSEA, per germline. CDR3 length: 17 residues. V shed 5 bases and J 2 bases; nucleotides not matched to a gene: 11. Written as DNA, the CDR3 is TGCAGCGTTACACAACAAAGCGGGGGGGTAAACACCGGGGAGCTGTTTTTT. This encodes CSVTQQSGGVNTGELFF.

This clonotype has just a few counts. The gene calls are TRBV20-1 and TRBJ1-1, with TRBD1 matching over 7 bases. CDR1 and CDR2 (germline): DFQATT, SNEGSKA (reference sequence). This CDR3 contains 13 residues. Unmatched junction bases numbered 7, after V lost 5 bases and J lost 4 bases. CDR3 protein: CSADRTGGTEAFF. CDR3 nucleotide sequence: TGCAGTGCTGATCGGACAGGAGGCACTGAAGCTTTCTTT.

This clonotype was counted only a few times. The chain uses TRBV5-1 and TRBJ2-7, with D perhaps matching TRBD2 (5 bases). The ends were cut back, 4 bases at V and 0 bases at J, with 14 bases in the middle. The CDR3 is made up of 15 amino acids. CDR1 and CDR2 (germline): SGHRS, YFSETQ. The CDR3 region has the DNA TGCGCCAGCAGCCCGGAGCGGACCACCTCCTACGAGCAGTACTTC. It specifies CASSPERTTSYEQYF.